These 22 T cell receptor beta chains originate from one sample sequenced in a study of Tregs in tolerant kidney transplant recipients (dated by TCRdb to about 2019). Library method: the immunoSEQ multiplex PCR assay. This immuneACCESS table, as held by TCRdb, lists in-frame sequences with V and J called but not all clones. Of the missing ones, under half trace to an unresolved V gene in checked studies; the others have no known cause. The sample has about 59,000 clones on record, approximately 82% of them singletons. Jointly, the top ten make up approximately 4.7% of the sample. The sample taken for sequencing was CD4+ T cells from blood. The source of these receptors is a human donor in good health.

The genes are TRBV29-1 and TRBJ1-2; D is unclear. Germline loops: CDR1 SQVTM, CDR2 ANQGSEA. V was shortened by 5 bases and J by 0 bases, with 7 bases between the two germline ends. The CDR3 is 12 amino acids. The CDR3 reads CSVITANYGYTF. DNA for the CDR3: TGCAGCGTTATAACGGCTAACTATGGCTACACCTTC.

The genes are TRBV5-6 and TRBJ2-5, with D perhaps matching TRBD1 (5 bases). V was pared by 7 bases and J by 5 bases, with 15 bases between. Germline CDR1 SGHDT, CDR2 YYEEEE. The CDR3 is 13 amino acids. CDR3 nucleotide sequence: TGTGCCAGCGCCACGGCAGGGATCGAGACCCAGTACTTC. This sequence encodes CASATAGIETQYF.

V usage is TRBV18 and J usage is TRBJ1-2; D might be TRBD1 (5 bases). The length of the CDR3 is 15 residues. Trimming took off 2 bases at V and 1 base at J, with 11 bases between the two ends. Germline CDR1 is KGHSH and CDR2 is LQKENI. DNA for the CDR3: TGTGCCAGCTCACCATCCGGGGGGATTAACTATGGCTACACCTTC. Protein product: CASSPSGGINYGYTF.

This clone has a handful of counts. The chain joins TRBV7-9 to TRBJ1-1, with 7 bases aligning to TRBD1. Per the germline V gene, CDR1 is SEHNR and CDR2 is FQNEAQ (reference sequence). The CDR3 covers 14 residues. V was clipped by 1 base and J by 5 bases; unmatched bases: 4. As DNA, the CDR3 is TGTGCCAGCAGCTTAGAGGGGGCCGGGACTGAAGCTTTCTTT. Amino acids: CASSLEGAGTEAFF.

The chain joins TRBV10-3 to TRBJ2-3, with 7 nucleotides matching TRBD2. J gave up 3 bases and V 4 bases, and 10 bases lay outside the gene matches. CDR3 length: 16 residues. Germline-derived CDR1 and CDR2 are ENHRY and SYGVKD. The DNA for the CDR3 is TGTGCCATCAGTGCATCCCCTAGCGGCCAGACAGATACGCAGTATTTT. It encodes CAISASPSGQTDTQYF.

This clone came up a few times. The chain joins TRBV9 to TRBJ2-2; 8 positions agree with TRBD1. The CDR3 consists of 16 residues. Germline CDR1 is SGDLS and CDR2 is YYNGEE. V shed 6 bases, J shed 7 bases, and the junction held 14 bases outside the gene matches. As DNA, the CDR3 is TGTGCCAGCACCCCTACGGTCGGACAGGGTAGCGGGGAGCTGTTTTTT. Translation: CASTPTVGQGSGELFF.

The chain carries TRBV6-5 and TRBJ2-7; 11 bases map to TRBD2. The CDR3 is 15 residues long. J was trimmed by 7 bases and V by 7 bases; bases with no gene match: 12. Germline loops: CDR1 MNHEY, CDR2 SVGAGI. CDR3 loop: CASTIDLAGGTEQYF. In nucleotides, the CDR3 is TGTGCCAGCACGATAGACTTAGCGGGAGGGACAGAGCAGTACTTC.

The J gene is TRBJ2-5, the V gene TRBV10-3; TRBD2 matches 7 bases. The CDR3 sequence is 15 residues long. The V and J ends lost 5 bases and 0 bases, in that order; junction bases with no gene match: 6. CDR1 is ENHRY, CDR2 SYGVKD, per germline. The CDR3 bases are TGTGCCATCAGTCCTAGCGGACCAAACCAAGAGACCCAGTACTTC. Amino acid sequence: CAISPSGPNQETQYF.

The V gene is TRBV7-6, the J gene TRBJ2-1; maybe TRBD2 (5 bases). The V gene lost 2 bases and the J gene lost 0 bases, with 8 bases spanning the gap. There are 15 residues in the CDR3. The germline V gene has CDR1 SGHVS and CDR2 FNYEAQ. The CDR3 region has the DNA TGTGCCAGCAGCTTAAACGACTACTCCTACAATGAGCAGTTCTTC. Protein: CASSLNDYSYNEQFF.

CDR3 region: CAWSVIGLGYGEQYF. The CDR3 region has the DNA TGTGCCTGGAGTGTAATAGGTTTGGGGTATGGAGAGCAGTACTTC. The V call is TRBV30, the J call TRBJ2-7; D unclear. V was clipped by 0 bases and J by 7 bases, with 19 bases between them. Germline V gene data show CDR1 as GTSNPN and CDR2 as SVGIG (reference sequence). CDR3 length equals 15 residues.

A few counts support this clone. The chain links TRBV18 to TRBJ2-1; D is unclear. Germline CDR1 reads KGHSH; CDR2 reads LQKENI. V gave up 3 bases and J gave up 1 base, with 19 bases separating them. This CDR3 comprises 18 residues. The CDR3 DNA sequence: TGTGCCAGCTCACCTCCCCGCAGAACAGACGGTTCCTACAATGAGCAGTTCTTC. Its translation is CASSPPRRTDGSYNEQFF. The full variable domain, with the rest looked up from reference TRBV18 and TRBJ2-1, is NAGVMQNPRHLVRRRGQEARLRCSPMKGHSHVYWYRQLPEEGLKFMVYLQKENIIDESGMPKERFSAEFPKEGPSILRIQQVVRGDSAAYFCASSPPRRTDGSYNEQFFGPGTRLTVL.

V usage is TRBV10-2 and J usage is TRBJ1-1; maybe TRBD1 (5 bases). Germline V gene lookup returns CDR1 WSHSY and CDR2 SAAADI. The CDR3 has 15 amino acids. Trimming cost V 3 bases and J 2 bases, with 13 bases left between them. The CDR3 loop reads CASSDDRGENTEAFF. CDR3 nucleotide sequence: TGCGCCAGCAGTGACGACAGAGGGGAAAACACTGAAGCTTTCTTT.

By its share, this clone is medium-sized. The chain is built from TRBV7-2 and TRBJ1-5; D not certain. Germline V gene sequence: CDR1 SGHTA, CDR2 FQGNSA. This CDR3 contains 12 residues. V was shortened by 1 base and J by 4 bases, with 2 bases between the two germline ends. The CDR3 coding sequence is TGTGCCAGCAGCTTAGAGAATCAGCCCCAGCATTTT. Protein sequence: CASSLENQPQHF.

The rearrangement joins TRBV11-2 to TRBJ2-2, with no clear D. The CDR3 is 14 amino acids. The germline V and J ends were trimmed by 4 bases and 6 bases, with 12 bases remaining between them. Germline V gives CDR1 SGHAT, CDR2 FQNNGV. The CDR3 DNA follows: TGTGCCAGCAGCTCACTGGGCAGTCCCGGGGAGCTGTTTTTT. Translated, it gives CASSSLGSPGELFF.

The J gene is TRBJ2-7, the V gene TRBV7-8; D possibly uses TRBD1 or TRBD2 (5 bases each). V shed 0 bases and J shed 2 bases, with 5 bases lying between them. In germline, CDR1 is SGHVS, CDR2 FQNEAQ. The length of the CDR3 is 13 residues. In DNA form, the CDR3 reads TGTGCCAGCAGCTTAGCGGGGGCCTACGAGCAGTACTTC. This gives the protein CASSLAGAYEQYF. Variable domain in full (rest from reference TRBV7-8 and TRBJ2-7): GAGVSQSPRYKVAKRGQDVALRCDPISGHVSLFWYQQALGQGPEFLTYFQNEAQLDKSGLPSDRFFAERPEGSVSTLKIQRTQQEDSAVYLCASSLAGAYEQYFGPGTRLTVT.

This rearrangement joins TRBV2 to TRBJ2-1, with a possible D match to TRBD2 (5 bases). The CDR3 covers 13 residues. CDR1 and CDR2 from the germline V gene are SNHLY and FYNNEI. Trimming took 4 bases from V and 7 from J, leaving 11 bases between them. CDR3 nucleotide sequence: TGTGCCAGCAGTGGGTGGACTTCTAATGAGCAGTTCTTC. The encoded protein is CASSGWTSNEQFF.

The chain couples TRBV7-2 to TRBJ2-7; D call uncertain. The V and J ends lost 5 bases and 6 bases respectively, with 5 bases between them. CDR3 length equals 10 residues. In germline, CDR1 is SGHTA, CDR2 FQGNSA. The CDR3 sequence: CASSSGEQYF. DNA for the CDR3: TGTGCCAGCAGCAGTGGCGAGCAGTACTTC.

The genes are TRBV7-9 and TRBJ2-7, with a tentative D call TRBD1 (5 bases). V was pared by 1 base and J by 2 bases, with 18 bases between. The CDR3 is 17 amino acids. The germline CDR1 and CDR2 sequences are SEHNR and FQNEAQ (reference sequence). The CDR3 loop is CASSLGPGSNFPYEQYF. The DNA for the CDR3 is TGTGCCAGCAGCTTAGGTCCAGGGTCAAACTTTCCCTACGAGCAGTACTTC. Variable domain in full (rest from reference TRBV7-9 and TRBJ2-7): DTGVSQNPRHKITKRGQNVTFRCDPISEHNRLYWYRQTLGQGPEFLTYFQNEAQLEKSRLLSDRFSAERPKGSFSTLEIQRTEQGDSAMYLCASSLGPGSNFPYEQYFGPGTRLTVT.

This chain joins TRBV15 and TRBJ2-7; D not resolved. CDR3 length: 15 amino acids. Germline V lookup: CDR1 LNHNV, CDR2 YYDKDF (reference sequence). The V end lost 0 bases, the J end lost 6 bases, and 15 bases lay between the germline ends. CDR3 sequence: CATSRDLGPVGEQYF. The CDR3 nucleotides read TGTGCCACCAGCAGAGATCTCGGGCCTGTCGGCGAGCAGTACTTC.

The genes are TRBV7-2 and TRBJ2-7, with 9 bases aligning to TRBD2. Germline loops: CDR1 SGHTA, CDR2 FQGNSA. The CDR3 is 15 residues long. Germline trimming cut 0 bases from V and 3 bases from J; bases unmatched to any gene: 3. The CDR3 here is CASSLAPLAGYEQYF. CDR3 DNA: TGTGCCAGCAGCTTAGCGCCACTAGCGGGCTACGAGCAGTACTTC.

The chain is built from TRBV19 and TRBJ2-2; 12 positions agree with TRBD2. CDR1 and CDR2 from the germline V gene are LNHDA and SQIVND (reference sequence). V was clipped by 5 bases and J by 6 bases; unmatched bases: 4. The CDR3 length is 15 residues. The CDR3 region is CASSVLAGGPGELFF. Written as DNA, the CDR3 is TGTGCCAGTAGTGTTCTAGCGGGGGGGCCCGGGGAGCTGTTTTTT.

The chain has TRBV18 and TRBJ2-3; D uncertain. Trimming cost V 2 bases and J 2 bases, with 5 bases left between them. The germline V gene encodes CDR1 KGHSH and CDR2 LQKENI. The CDR3 extends over 13 amino acids. Here the CDR3 reads CASSPWATDTQYF. The CDR3 bases are TGTGCCAGCTCACCATGGGCCACAGATACGCAGTATTTT.